The following is a T cell receptor (beta chain) sequence with its context. The data derive from a study of memory CD4+ T cells and cytomegalovirus serostatus. CDR3 length: 15 residues. Germline CDR1 is SGHTA and CDR2 is FQGNSA. Trimming stripped 5 bases from V and 0 bases from J, with 14 bases between. The repertoire was sequenced with immunoSEQ multiplex PCR; TCRdb's copy has only in-frame clones and lacks some. The repertoire holds tens of thousands of clones, with 70% to 80% as singletons. Single viable CD3+CD4+CD8-CD45RO+ cells were sorted as the memory CD4+ T cells. The chain joins TRBV7-2 to TRBJ2-7; D is unclear. The sequence was collected from an adult in good health and CMV-seropositive. Sequencing was done on a sample of memory CD4+ T cells from blood. CDR3 DNA: TGTGCCAGCAGCGAAGCCCCGGGTTACTCCTACGAGCAGTACTTC. This translates into CASSEAPGYSYEQYF.